This entry lists 25 T cell receptor beta chains sequenced from one sample in a study of T cells in Graves' hyperthyroidism and ophthalmopathy. The source material, RNA transcripts, was used to amplify TCR beta CDR3 regions. In the first-round RT-PCR of the TCR CDR3, the HTBI primer set was used. TCRdb used MiXCR to reprocess the multiplex PCR reads, holding one entry per CDR3 protein. The table records about 560,000 distinct CDR3 sequences, approximately 16% of them present only once. The sequenced sample was blood. Receptors originate from a woman under 30 with Graves' hyperthyroidism.

This clonotype has a count of ten or more. This chain links TRBV11-2 with TRBJ2-2; 16 nucleotides agree with TRBD2. V lost 6 bases to trimming and J lost 6 bases; unmatched junction nucleotides: 7. CDR3 size: 17 residues. The V gene's germline CDR1 is SGHAT and CDR2 FQNNGV. DNA of the CDR3: TGTGCCAGCAGAGGGACTAGCGGGGGGGCGGTGGCCGGGGAGCTGTTTTTT. Translated, it gives CASRGTSGGAVAGELFF.

This clonotype was picked up many times. In nucleotides, the CDR3 is TGTGCCAGCAGTTACTTCGCAGGGGGCGAAAAACTGTTTTTT. Translated, it gives CASSYFAGGEKLFF. The chain uses TRBV6-5 and TRBJ1-4, with 8 bases aligning to TRBD1. The CDR3 loop spans 14 amino acids. Germline V gives CDR1 MNHEY, CDR2 SVGAGI. The J segment lost 8 bases and the V segment lost 1 base, leaving 3 bases of the junction unmatched.

This clonotype was seen at least ten times. The chain recombines TRBV6-2 or TRBV6-3 with TRBJ2-3; a possible D gene is TRBD2 (6 bases). V was trimmed by 1 base and J by 5 bases, leaving 10 bases between them. The CDR3 covers 14 residues. The germline CDR1 and CDR2 sequences are MNHEY and SVGEGT. The CDR3 region is CASSYYSRGDTQYF. The CDR3 DNA reads TGTGCCAGCAGTTACTATTCGCGGGGAGATACGCAGTATTTT.

The sample holds a few counts of this clonotype. The chain joins TRBV7-6 to TRBJ2-1; 16 bases map to TRBD2. The CDR3 sequence is 20 residues long. V was clipped by 8 bases and J by 0 bases; unmatched bases: 13. Germline V lookup: CDR1 SGHVS, CDR2 FNYEAQ. The chain's CDR3 is CASSLPGLAGGRRSYNEQFF. The CDR3 DNA reads TGTGCCAGCTCCCTCCCGGGACTAGCGGGGGGGCGTCGCTCCTACAATGAGCAGTTCTTC.

This chain uses TRBV30 with TRBJ1-5, with TRBD1 identical over 8 bases. CDR3 length: 15 amino acids. Trimming at V came to 4 bases and at J to 11 bases, leaving 16 bases not matched to a gene. The germline V gene encodes CDR1 GTSNPN and CDR2 SVGIG (reference sequence). This CDR3 reads CAWNTGTGSFGSQHF. Here the CDR3 DNA reads TGTGCCTGGAACACCGGGACAGGTAGCTTTGGGTCCCAGCATTTT.

Only a few counts were recorded for this clonotype. CDR3 nucleotide sequence: TGTGCCAGCAGCATCGAGGGCTGGGAGCAGTTCTTC. It specifies CASSIEGWEQFF. This rearrangement joins TRBV5-6 to TRBJ2-1; TRBD2 might be the D (5 bases). Deletions cut 4 bases from V and 10 bases from J, with 12 bases between. The germline V gene encodes CDR1 SGHDT and CDR2 YYEEEE. This CDR3 is 12 amino acids long.

This clonotype showed up many times. This chain uses TRBV6-1 with TRBJ2-7; perhaps TRBD2 as D (5 bases). The germline gives CDR1 MNHNS, CDR2 SASEGT. V was clipped by 6 bases and J by 1 base, with 10 bases between them. The CDR3 covers 13 residues. CDR3 protein: CASSGGPSYEQYF. CDR3 nucleotide sequence: TGTGCCAGCAGCGGCGGGCCGTCCTACGAGCAGTACTTC.

This clonotype appeared many times. In nucleotides, the CDR3 is TGTGCCAGCAGCTCGACCCGCACAGATACGCAGTATTTT. This sequence encodes CASSSTRTDTQYF. V usage is TRBV7-3 and J usage is TRBJ2-3; unclear D gene. The CDR3 consists of 13 residues. Germline assignment: CDR1 SGHTA and CDR2 FQGTGA. Trimming took 4 bases from V and 1 from J, leaving 6 bases between them.

V usage is TRBV24-1 and J usage is TRBJ2-7; D could derive from TRBD1 or TRBD2 (5 bases each). CDR1 is KGHDR, CDR2 SFDVKD, per germline. The CDR3 consists of 13 residues. The V gene lost 7 bases and the J gene lost 3 bases, with 12 bases spanning the gap. CDR3 sequence: CATRGTEDYEQYF. The CDR3 region has the DNA TGTGCCACCAGAGGGACGGAAGACTACGAGCAGTACTTC.

This clonotype came up a few times. This chain links TRBV6-1 with TRBJ2-5, with TRBD2 matching 11 bases. The CDR3 is made up of 17 amino acids. Per the germline V gene, CDR1 is MNHNS and CDR2 is SASEGT. V shed 4 bases and J 5 bases; nucleotides not matched to a gene: 12. The CDR3 loop reads CASSAGLAVAGRETQYF. The DNA of the CDR3 is TGTGCCAGCAGTGCGGGACTAGCGGTGGCGGGTCGGGAGACCCAGTACTTC.

The genes are TRBV6-2 or TRBV6-3 and TRBJ2-1; D ambiguous. Germline CDR1 and CDR2: MNHEY and SVGEGT. This CDR3 contains 12 residues. V dropped 8 bases and J dropped 7 bases, with 12 bases sitting between them. Here the CDR3 DNA reads TGTGCCAGCGCGGCAGGCCCGAATGAGCAGTTCTTC. It codes for CASAAGPNEQFF.

The chain recombines TRBV20-1 with TRBJ1-1; D call uncertain. Trimming cost V 5 bases and J 1 base, with 14 bases left between them. Germline loops: CDR1 DFQATT, CDR2 SNEGSKA (reference sequence). The CDR3 runs to 14 residues. The CDR3 region is CSARIGLANTEAFF. As DNA, the CDR3 is TGCAGTGCTCGAATAGGGCTTGCGAACACTGAAGCTTTCTTT.

The chain joins TRBV29-1 to TRBJ1-2, with a weak D call TRBD1 (5 bases). The CDR3 sequence is 13 residues long. The germline CDR1 and CDR2 sequences are SQVTM and ANQGSEA. Trimming shortened V by 6 bases and J by 0 bases, and 11 bases separated the two germline ends. This CDR3 reads CSVQGGSNYGYTF. In nucleotides, the CDR3 is TGCAGCGTCCAGGGAGGGTCTAACTATGGCTACACCTTC.

This clonotype was counted ten times or more. The rearrangement joins TRBV11-3 to TRBJ1-2; no reliable D call. V lost 1 base and J lost 9, with 12 bases in between. The CDR3 is 13 amino acids. The germline V gene encodes CDR1 SGHNT and CDR2 YENEEA. In DNA, the CDR3 is TGTGCCAGCAGCTTAGGACTGGGCTCTAGCTACACCTTC. Translation: CASSLGLGSSYTF.

The rearrangement joins TRBV5-1 to TRBJ1-6; D may be TRBD1 (5 bases). The germline gives CDR1 SGHRS, CDR2 YFSETQ. This CDR3 has 16 residues. V was shortened by 2 bases and J by 4 bases, with 13 bases between the two germline ends. The DNA of the CDR3 is TGCGCCAGCAGCTTAGACGACAGCAGATATAATTCACCCCTCCACTTT. Translating gives CASSLDDSRYNSPLHF.

This clonotype was detected many times. V gene TRBV27 combines with J gene TRBJ1-4, with a possible D match to TRBD1 (5 bases). The germline CDR1 and CDR2 sequences are MNHEY and SMNVEV (reference sequence). V was clipped by 5 bases and J by 5 bases, with 15 bases between them. The CDR3 totals 15 residues. CDR3 amino acids: CASSPRAGSNEKLFF. DNA for the CDR3: TGTGCCAGCAGTCCCCGGGCAGGGTCCAATGAAAAACTGTTTTTT.

This clonotype was counted at least ten times. This chain links TRBV3-1 with TRBJ2-5; D may be TRBD1 (6 bases). The CDR3 contains 15 residues. The V and J ends lost 2 bases and 1 base respectively, with 11 bases between them. CDR1 is LGHDT and CDR2 is YNNKEL in the germline V gene (reference sequence). CDR3 sequence: CASSQLRGIQETQYF. The CDR3 DNA reads TGTGCCAGCAGCCAACTGAGGGGGATCCAAGAGACCCAGTACTTC.

With respect to this clonotype: A much bigger clone sits one base away, suggesting this may be a read error. The V call is TRBV30, the J call TRBJ2-1; D may be TRBD2 (5 bases). Germline V gene data show CDR1 as GTSNPN and CDR2 as SVGIG (reference sequence). This CDR3 is 14 amino acids long. In DNA, the CDR3 is TGTGCCTGGAGTCCCGGGGTTTCCTACAATGACCAGTTCTTC. Its translation is CAWSPGVSYNDQFF.

This sequence joins TRBV7-2 and TRBJ2-3; the D gene is possibly TRBD2 (5 bases). V was shortened by 2 bases and J by 6 bases, with 12 bases between the two germline ends. Germline CDR1 reads SGHTA; CDR2 reads FQGNSA. The CDR3 covers 14 residues. The DNA for the CDR3 is TGTGCCAGCAGCTTATCGACTACCGGGGATACGCAGTATTTT. Its translation is CASSLSTTGDTQYF.

This clonotype was detected a few times. The chain carries TRBV7-3 and TRBJ2-3, with 8 positions matching TRBD2. J was trimmed by 4 bases and V by 2 bases; bases with no gene match: 5. CDR1 and CDR2 (germline): SGHTA, FQGTGA. The CDR3 runs 15 residues. CDR3 DNA: TGTGCCAGCAGCTTAGCGGGGGGCCGTCCAGATACGCAGTATTTT. This codes for CASSLAGGRPDTQYF.

In its sample, this clonotype was seen many times. V and J are TRBV11-2 and TRBJ2-3; D remains unclear. V lost 2 bases to trimming and J lost 5 bases, with 11 bases between them. CDR3 length: 14 residues. Looked up from germline, CDR1 is SGHAT and CDR2 is FQNNGV. CDR3 nucleotides: TGTGCCAGCAGCTTACGTTACAGACAAGATACGCAGTATTTT. Amino acid sequence: CASSLRYRQDTQYF.

This clonotype was counted ten times or more. The chain links TRBV12-3 or TRBV12-4 to TRBJ1-6; D unresolved. This CDR3 region has 14 residues. V was cut by 1 base and J by 7 bases, with 8 bases left in between. CDR3 nucleotides: TGTGCCAGCAGTTTAGGGGATACGAATTCACCCCTCCACTTT. The encoded protein is CASSLGDTNSPLHF.

The chain has TRBV7-9 and TRBJ2-7; a weak D match, TRBD1 (5 bases). The germline CDR1 and CDR2 sequences are SEHNR and FQNEAQ (reference sequence). Trimming pared 3 bases from V and 2 bases from J, leaving 17 bases between. This CDR3 spans 16 amino acids. The CDR3 region is CASSFSQGAGAYEQYF. Here the CDR3 DNA reads TGTGCCAGCAGCTTCTCCCAAGGGGCTGGGGCCTACGAGCAGTACTTC.

This clonotype was seen repeatedly, ten times or more. Written as DNA, the CDR3 is TGCGCCAGCAGCTTGGGATCCAGCGGCAATGAGCAGTTCTTC. The encoded protein is CASSLGSSGNEQFF. The V and J genes are TRBV5-1 and TRBJ2-1, with D possibly being TRBD2 (5 bases). Trimming shortened V by 0 bases and J by 6 bases, and 10 bases separated the two germline ends. The germline CDR1 and CDR2 sequences are SGHRS and YFSETQ. The CDR3 has 14 amino acids.

This clonotype has a count of ten or more. V usage is TRBV27 and J usage is TRBJ1-5; weak D call: TRBD1 (6 bases). This CDR3 contains 18 residues. Trimming took off 0 bases at V and 2 bases at J, with 17 bases between the two ends. Germline-derived CDR1 and CDR2 are MNHEY and SMNVEV (reference sequence). CDR3 in DNA: TGTGCCAGCAGTTTATCGGGAAGGGGGGGTCGGGGCAATCAGCCCCAGCATTTT. Residues: CASSLSGRGGRGNQPQHF.